A single sample is the source of the 9 T cell receptor beta chains below, sequenced in a study of blood T cells in healthy people across ages (dated by TCRdb to about 2015). The method behind the library was 5' RACE. The reads were generated on an Illumina HiSeq 2500. The second PCR ran for roughly 6 to 11 cycles and used a J-beta primer mix along with a sample-barcoded 5' primer. TCRdb reprocessing: public reads trimmed at Q25 with fastp, clones called with MiXCR, in-frame beta chains kept. Identical CDR3 proteins give one entry, which carries the most common genes and DNA. Recorded for this sample are about 800,000 distinct CDR3 sequences; roughly 25% of them occurred a single time. Clones ranked in the top ten supply more than 3% of the sample. Separately, the same data were catalogued under a study of T cells of mothers and their children.

Sequencing was carried out using blood. These receptors all stem from a boy aged 5 to 17 in good health.

The chain carries TRBV29-1 and TRBJ2-5; 8 bases fit TRBD2. Looked up from germline, CDR1 is SQVTM and CDR2 is ANQGSEA. This CDR3 is 14 amino acids long. V trimming: 4 bases; J trimming: 11 bases; junction bases outside the gene matches: 15. The CDR3 region is CSVGHYSPGGEQYF. The CDR3 coding sequence is TGCAGCGTTGGACACTATTCACCGGGGGGGGAGCAGTACTTC.

The rearrangement joins TRBV29-1 to TRBJ1-2, with no clear D. CDR1 SQVTM and CDR2 ANQGSEA come from the germline V gene. The V gene lost 4 bases and the J gene lost 8 bases, with 23 bases spanning the gap. The CDR3 consists of 15 residues. CDR3 residues: CSVASDMGPGLGYTF. Here the CDR3 DNA reads TGCAGCGTTGCAAGTGACATGGGTCCAGGTTTAGGCTACACCTTC.

The count of this clonotype is one. DNA of the CDR3: TGTGCCAGCAGCTCAACTCCGGGCAGGTCCTACGAGCAGTACTTC. It translates to CASSSTPGRSYEQYF. V gene TRBV7-2 combines with J gene TRBJ2-5; D remains unclear. TRBJ2-7 explains the end of the DNA better; the J call may be wrong. Germline V CDR1 and CDR2: SGHTA, FQGNSA. CDR3 length equals 15 residues.

The chain's CDR3 is CASSQDAGGAADTQYF. CDR3 nucleotide sequence: TGCGCCAGCAGCCAAGATGCAGGCGGGGCCGCAGATACGCAGTATTTT. The gene calls are TRBV4-3 and TRBJ2-3, with D possibly matching TRBD2 (6 bases). The CDR3 is 16 residues long. The V end was cut by 0 bases, the J end by 4 bases, with 14 bases between. The germline V gene has CDR1 LGHNA and CDR2 YSLEER.

This chain uses TRBV20-1 with TRBJ2-3; D may match TRBD1 or TRBD2 (5 bases each). From germline, CDR1 is DFQATT and CDR2 SNEGSKA (reference sequence). The length of the CDR3 is 16 residues. V was cut by 4 bases and J by 2 bases, with 19 bases left in between. CDR3 nucleotide sequence: TGCAGTGCTATATTATACGGGACCCCGGTCACAGATACGCAGTATTTT. Residues: CSAILYGTPVTDTQYF.

On this clonotype: This may stem from a read error, because a much larger clone lies one nucleotide away. The V gene is TRBV7-2, the J gene TRBJ2-5; D call uncertain. The CDR3 has 13 residues. The V and J ends lost 1 base and 3 bases respectively, with 6 bases between them. Germline V lookup: CDR1 SGHTA, CDR2 FQGNSA. The CDR3 region has the DNA TGTGCCAGCAGCTTAGGGAAAAAAGAGACCCAGTACTTC. Encoded protein: CASSLGKKETQYF. The entire variable domain, with the rest obtained from reference TRBV7-2 and TRBJ2-5, is as follows: GAGVSQSPSNKVTEKGKDVELRCDPISGHTALYWYRQSLGQGLEFLIYFQGNSAPDKSGLPSDRFSAERTGGSVSTLTIQRTQQEDSAVYLCASSLGKKETQYFGPGTRLLVL.

The chain joins TRBV25-1 to TRBJ2-5; D unclear. The V end lost 2 bases, the J end lost 0 bases, and 7 bases lay between the germline ends. Germline CDR1 and CDR2: MGHDK and SYGVNS. The length of the CDR3 is 14 residues. CDR3 DNA sequence: TGTGCCAGCAGTGAACTGGTGAACCAAGAGACCCAGTACTTC. Protein product: CASSELVNQETQYF.

The count of this clonotype is one. The chain employs TRBV27 and TRBJ2-5; D is uncertain. The J call is doubtful: the DNA matches TRBJ2-7 better. Germline V gene data show CDR1 as MNHEY and CDR2 as SMNVEV (reference sequence). The CDR3 loop spans 15 amino acids. As DNA, the CDR3 is TGTGCCAGCAGTCCTAGGCCTACTGGGGCCTACGAGCAGTACTTC. This sequence encodes CASSPRPTGAYEQYF.

This clonotype has more than one count but fewer than ten. The rearrangement joins TRBV29-1 to TRBJ2-2, with D possibly called TRBD1 or TRBD2 (5 bases each). From germline, CDR1 is SQVTM and CDR2 ANQGSEA. CDR3 length: 11 amino acids. Between the trimmed V and J ends, which lost 4 bases and 7 bases, there was a span of 7 bases. The CDR3 spells CSVVGDGELFF. CDR3 DNA sequence: TGCAGCGTTGTGGGGGACGGGGAGCTGTTTTTT.